This T cell receptor beta chain stems from a study of T cells in Graves' hyperthyroidism and ophthalmopathy. Looking at the study overall: It was at initial diagnosis, before any treatment, that peripheral blood was collected.

RNA transcripts yielded amplified TCR beta CDR3 regions. In the first-round RT-PCR of the TCR CDR3, the HTBI primer set was used. TCRdb ran MiXCR on the multiplex PCR reads and lists one entry per CDR3 protein. The sample records about 360,000 distinct CDR3 sequences, around 13% being singletons. The table lists this clonotype with a few counts. The antigen remains undetermined. Overall study results and limits: Patients with ophthalmopathy were separated from those with stable hyperthyroidism by a 13 V-J model. Blood also carried most thyroid clonotypes expanded above 0.001.

The germline CDR1 and CDR2 sequences are SEHNR and FQNEAQ (reference sequence). The CDR3 extends over 15 amino acids. V lost 4 bases, J lost 5 bases, and 5 bases stayed unmatched. The sequencing input was blood. The TCR originated in a woman between 18 and 29 years old with Graves' hyperthyroidism. This chain links TRBV7-9 with TRBJ2-5; 12 nucleotides line up with TRBD2. CDR3: CASSSLAGGSETQYF. CDR3 nucleotides: TGTGCCAGCAGCTCCCTAGCGGGAGGGTCGGAGACCCAGTACTTC.